The present TCR beta chain was sequenced within a study of identical twins. Overall study results and limits: Out-of-frame alpha sequences shared by twins were enriched for low generation probability.

In TCRdb, the 5' RACE reads were re-called with MiXCR into one record per CDR3 protein. The sample shows 200,000 to 300,000 distinct CDR3 sequences, around 7% of them seen only once. This clonotype was counted only a few times. Its antigen is currently unknown. The CDR3 spans 12 residues. CDR1 SGHRS and CDR2 YFSETQ come from the germline V gene. Trimming left V 5 bases short and J 1 base short, with 6 bases between. The same sample was also used in a study of yellow fever vaccine responses in identical twins.

This receptor was obtained from a woman between 18 and 30 years old in good health. V gene TRBV5-1 combines with J gene TRBJ1-1; D is unresolved. The sequenced sample was memory (CD45RO+) T cells sorted from blood. The DNA of the CDR3 is TGCGCCAGCAGGCGGGGGAACACTGAAGCTTTCTTT. Translated: CASRRGNTEAFF.